The source of this T cell receptor beta chain is a study of T-cell memory formation after mild COVID-19. Study-level background: Clustering of TCRs was largely donor specific. General study results and limits: CD4+ clones that contracted lay mainly in CM and EM; CD8+ ones lay in EMRA.

Germline V CDR1 and CDR2: LNHNV, YYDKDF (reference sequence). This CDR3 has 15 residues. V lost 0 bases and J 3 bases, leaving 9 bases between the germline ends. TCRdb reanalysed the 5' RACE reads using MiXCR and keeps one entry per CDR3 protein. The sample contains about 360,000 distinct CDR3 sequences, 14% of which appear only once. Of note for this clonotype: As yet, its antigen is unknown.

The source material was PBMCs or a T cell subset sorted from them (not recorded which). The V call is TRBV15, the J call TRBJ1-5; D call uncertain. The receptor was isolated from a young man who had mild COVID-19 (a few samples of this study predate the infection). Cell type and time point are not known. This CDR3 is CATSRDGQLNQPQHF. Written as DNA, the CDR3 is TGTGCCACCAGCAGAGATGGGCAGCTCAATCAGCCCCAGCATTTT.